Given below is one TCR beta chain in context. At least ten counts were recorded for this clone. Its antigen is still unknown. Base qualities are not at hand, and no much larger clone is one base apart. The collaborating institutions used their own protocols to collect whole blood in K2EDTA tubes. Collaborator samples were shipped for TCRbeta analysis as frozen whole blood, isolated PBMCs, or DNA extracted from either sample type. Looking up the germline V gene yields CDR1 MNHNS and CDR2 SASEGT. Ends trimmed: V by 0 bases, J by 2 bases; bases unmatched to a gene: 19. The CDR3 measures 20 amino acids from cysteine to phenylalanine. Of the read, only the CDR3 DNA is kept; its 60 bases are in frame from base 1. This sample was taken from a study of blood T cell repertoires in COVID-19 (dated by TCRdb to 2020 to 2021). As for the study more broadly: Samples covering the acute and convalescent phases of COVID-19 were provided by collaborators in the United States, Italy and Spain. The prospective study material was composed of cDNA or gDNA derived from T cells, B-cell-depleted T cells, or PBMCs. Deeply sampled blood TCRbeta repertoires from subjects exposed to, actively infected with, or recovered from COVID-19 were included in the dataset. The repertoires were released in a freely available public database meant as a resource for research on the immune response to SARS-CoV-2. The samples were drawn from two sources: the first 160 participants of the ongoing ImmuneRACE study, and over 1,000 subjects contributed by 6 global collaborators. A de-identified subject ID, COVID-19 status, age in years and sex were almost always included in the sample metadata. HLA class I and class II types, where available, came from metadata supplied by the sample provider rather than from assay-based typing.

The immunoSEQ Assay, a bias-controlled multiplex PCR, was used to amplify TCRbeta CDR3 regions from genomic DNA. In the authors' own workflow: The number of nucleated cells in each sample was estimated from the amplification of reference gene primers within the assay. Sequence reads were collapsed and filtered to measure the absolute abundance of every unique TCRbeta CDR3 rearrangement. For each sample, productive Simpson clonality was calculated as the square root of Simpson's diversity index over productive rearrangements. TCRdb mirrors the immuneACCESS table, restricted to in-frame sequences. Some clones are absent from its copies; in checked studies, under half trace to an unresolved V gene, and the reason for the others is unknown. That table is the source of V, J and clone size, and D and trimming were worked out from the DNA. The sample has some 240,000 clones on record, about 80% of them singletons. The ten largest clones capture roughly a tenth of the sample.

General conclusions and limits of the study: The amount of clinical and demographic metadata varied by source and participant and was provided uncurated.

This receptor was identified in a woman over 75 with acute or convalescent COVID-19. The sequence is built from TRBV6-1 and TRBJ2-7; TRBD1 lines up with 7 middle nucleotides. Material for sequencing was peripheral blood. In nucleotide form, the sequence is TGTGCCAGCAGTGAAGCAAGGACGTGGGGCCCCGGGACAGCTCCCTACGAGCAGTACTTC. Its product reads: CASSEARTWGPGTAPYEQYF.